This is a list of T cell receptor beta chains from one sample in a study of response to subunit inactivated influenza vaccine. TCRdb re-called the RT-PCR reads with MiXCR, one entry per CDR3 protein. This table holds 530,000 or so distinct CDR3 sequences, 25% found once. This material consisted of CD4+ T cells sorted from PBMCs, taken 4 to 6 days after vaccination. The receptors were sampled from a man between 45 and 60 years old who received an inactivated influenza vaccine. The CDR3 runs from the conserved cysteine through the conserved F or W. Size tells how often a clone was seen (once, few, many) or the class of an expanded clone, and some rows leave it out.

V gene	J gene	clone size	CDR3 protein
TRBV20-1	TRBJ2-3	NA	CSARPADTQYF
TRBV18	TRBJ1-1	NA	CASSPSGQNEAFF
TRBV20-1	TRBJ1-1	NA	CSARETQTSEAFF
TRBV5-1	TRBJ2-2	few	CASSSAGQNYIGELFF
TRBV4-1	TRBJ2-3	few	CASSQLGLPRNTQYF
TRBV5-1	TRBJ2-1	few	CASSLATWGMDHEQFF
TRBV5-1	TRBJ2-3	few	CATSVGLAGADTQYF
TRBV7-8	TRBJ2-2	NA	CASSQLGPNTGELFF
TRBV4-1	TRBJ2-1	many	CASKGISYNEQFF
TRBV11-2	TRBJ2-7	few	CASSRSSGRAIEQYF